The T cell receptor beta chain described here comes from a study of a mutant IDH1 vaccine in newly diagnosed glioma. Study background: Of the patients given treatment, approximately 60% were male and 37.5% were female, and a mean age of around 41 years was recorded.

Documented time point: baseline, week 1 (first vaccination visit). The treatment: pre-vaccination baseline after standard-of-care therapy. Clones were read by immunoSEQ multiplex PCR, and TCRdb kept only the in-frame ones, dropping some. This sample carries approximately 36,000 clones, around 90% of them seen once, and the ten largest clones take 15% to 20%. As concerns this clone: The antigen is not known.

V lost 3 bases and J lost 5; bases outside the gene matches: 15. The CDR3 covers 18 residues. CDR1 MGHRA and CDR2 YSYEKL come from the germline V gene. Study conclusions and caveats: Vaccine-induced immune responses were detected in about 95% of patients. Pseudoprogression seemingly bore no relation to changes in top peripheral T cell clonotypes.

V and J are TRBV4-1 and TRBJ1-1, with TRBD1 matching over 10 bases. The receptor was derived from a young man with glioma. The source material was PBMCs, sampled from a glioma patient treated with radiotherapy, temozolomide or both. For the CDR3, the DNA is TGCGCCAGCAGCCATACTCGCGGGACAGGGGCATTAGGGACTGAAGCTTTCTTT. Translating it yields CASSHTRGTGALGTEAFF.